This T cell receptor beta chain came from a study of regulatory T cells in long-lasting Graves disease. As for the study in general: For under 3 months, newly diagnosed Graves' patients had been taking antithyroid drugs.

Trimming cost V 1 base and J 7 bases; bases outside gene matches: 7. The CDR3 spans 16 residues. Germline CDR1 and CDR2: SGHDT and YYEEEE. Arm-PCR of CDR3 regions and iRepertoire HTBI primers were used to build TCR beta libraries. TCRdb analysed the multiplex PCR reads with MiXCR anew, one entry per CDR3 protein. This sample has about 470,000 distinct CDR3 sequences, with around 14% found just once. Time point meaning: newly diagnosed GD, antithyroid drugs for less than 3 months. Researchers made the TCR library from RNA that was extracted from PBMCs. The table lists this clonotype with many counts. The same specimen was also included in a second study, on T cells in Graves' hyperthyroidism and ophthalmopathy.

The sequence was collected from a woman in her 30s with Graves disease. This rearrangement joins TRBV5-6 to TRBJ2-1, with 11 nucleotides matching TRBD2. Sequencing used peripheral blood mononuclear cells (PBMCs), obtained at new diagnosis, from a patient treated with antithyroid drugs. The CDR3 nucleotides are TGTGCCAGCAGCTTGTTAGCGGGAGGGCTAACGAATGAGCAGTTCTTC. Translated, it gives CASSLLAGGLTNEQFF.